The sequence of this T cell receptor beta chain was determined in a study of blood T cells in healthy people across ages. Study-wide points: Underestimates were what the diversity estimates from one million T cells were considered to be. It was found that TCR beta diversity correlated strongly with the percentage of naive T cells. Diversity of TCR beta per million T cells declined in a roughly linear way with age.

On this clonotype: Its matching antigen is unknown.

For the second PCR, which ran for about 6 to 11 cycles, a sample-barcoded 5' primer and a J-beta primer mix were used. A single record per CDR3 protein comes from TCRdb applying MiXCR to the 5' RACE reads. The sample lists approximately 1.5 million distinct CDR3 sequences, around 40% seen once, with over 3.5% in the top ten. Germline CDR1 SGHVS, CDR2 FQNEAQ. The trim removed 4 bases at V and 0 bases at J, leaving 11 bases unmatched. The length of the CDR3 is 17 residues. Extraction yielded at least 6 micrograms of total RNA per sample. The receptor's source is a woman between 18 and 29 years old in good health. The material sequenced was blood. J is TRBJ2-7 and V is TRBV7-8, with 8 nucleotides matching TRBD2. CDR3 sequence: CASSSGVAGSSSYEQYF. The CDR3 nucleotides are TGTGCCAGCAGCTCGGGAGTAGCGGGATCAAGCTCCTACGAGCAGTACTTC.